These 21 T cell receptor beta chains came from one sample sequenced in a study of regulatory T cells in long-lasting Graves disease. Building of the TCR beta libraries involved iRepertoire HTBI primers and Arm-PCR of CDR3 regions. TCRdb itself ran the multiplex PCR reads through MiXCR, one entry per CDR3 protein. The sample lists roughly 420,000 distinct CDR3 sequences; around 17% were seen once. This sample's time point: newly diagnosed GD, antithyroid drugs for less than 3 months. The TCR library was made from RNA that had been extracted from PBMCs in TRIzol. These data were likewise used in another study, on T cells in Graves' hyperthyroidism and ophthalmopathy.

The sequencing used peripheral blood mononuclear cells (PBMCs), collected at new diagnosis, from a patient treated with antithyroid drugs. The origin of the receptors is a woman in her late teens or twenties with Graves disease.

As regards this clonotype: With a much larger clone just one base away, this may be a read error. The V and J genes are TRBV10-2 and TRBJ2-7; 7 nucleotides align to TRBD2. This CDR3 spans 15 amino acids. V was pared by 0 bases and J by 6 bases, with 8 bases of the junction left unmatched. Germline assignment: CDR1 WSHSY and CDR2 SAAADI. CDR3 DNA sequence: TGCGCCAGCAGTGAGTCAGGGAGGGCGAATACCGAGCAGTACTTC. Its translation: CASSESGRANTEQYF.

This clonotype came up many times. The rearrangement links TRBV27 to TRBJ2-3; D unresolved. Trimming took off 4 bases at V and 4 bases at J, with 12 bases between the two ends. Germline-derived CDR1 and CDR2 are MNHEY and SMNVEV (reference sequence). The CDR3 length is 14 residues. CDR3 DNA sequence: TGTGCCAGCAGTTCTGGGCCGTACGCAGATACGCAGTATTTT. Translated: CASSSGPYADTQYF.

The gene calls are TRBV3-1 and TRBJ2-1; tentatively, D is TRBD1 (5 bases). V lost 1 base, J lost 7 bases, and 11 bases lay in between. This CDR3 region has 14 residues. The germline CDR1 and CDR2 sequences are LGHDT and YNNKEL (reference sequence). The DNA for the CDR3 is TGTGCCAGCAGCCAAGTGGGGCCCTGGAATGAGCAGTTCTTC. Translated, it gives CASSQVGPWNEQFF.

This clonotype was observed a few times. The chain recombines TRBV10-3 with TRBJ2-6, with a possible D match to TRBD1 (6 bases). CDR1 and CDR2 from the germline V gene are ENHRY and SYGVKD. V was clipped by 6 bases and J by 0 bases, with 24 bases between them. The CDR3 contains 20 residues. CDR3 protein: CAIRERTVGDLSSGANVLTF. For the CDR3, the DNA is TGTGCCATCAGGGAGCGGACAGTCGGGGACCTTAGCTCTGGGGCCAACGTCCTGACTTTC.

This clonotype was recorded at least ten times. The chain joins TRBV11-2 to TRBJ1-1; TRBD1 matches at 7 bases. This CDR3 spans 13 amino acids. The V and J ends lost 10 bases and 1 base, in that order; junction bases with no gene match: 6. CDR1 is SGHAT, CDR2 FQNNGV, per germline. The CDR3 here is CATRGQTNTEAFF. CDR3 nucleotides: TGTGCCACCCGGGGACAGACGAACACTGAAGCTTTCTTT.

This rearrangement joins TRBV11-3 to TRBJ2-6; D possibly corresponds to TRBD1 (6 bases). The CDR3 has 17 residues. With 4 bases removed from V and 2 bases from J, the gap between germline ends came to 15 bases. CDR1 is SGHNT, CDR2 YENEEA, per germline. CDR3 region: CASSSGQSSAGANVLTF. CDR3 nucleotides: TGTGCCAGCAGCTCAGGACAGTCCTCCGCTGGGGCCAACGTCCTGACTTTC.

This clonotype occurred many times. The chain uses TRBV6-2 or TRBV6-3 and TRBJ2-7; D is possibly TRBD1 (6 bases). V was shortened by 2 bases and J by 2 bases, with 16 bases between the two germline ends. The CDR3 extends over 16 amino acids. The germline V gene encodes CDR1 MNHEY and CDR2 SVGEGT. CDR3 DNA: TGTGCCAGCAGTTACCTCCCCCACAGGGCCGCCTACGAGCAGTACTTC. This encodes CASSYLPHRAAYEQYF.

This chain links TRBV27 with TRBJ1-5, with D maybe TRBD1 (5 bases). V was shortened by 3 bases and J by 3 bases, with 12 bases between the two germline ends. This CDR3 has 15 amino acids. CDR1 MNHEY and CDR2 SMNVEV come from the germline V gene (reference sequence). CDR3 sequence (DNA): TGTGCCAGCAGTTTCGAAGGACATTCCAATCAGCCCCAGCATTTT. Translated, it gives CASSFEGHSNQPQHF.

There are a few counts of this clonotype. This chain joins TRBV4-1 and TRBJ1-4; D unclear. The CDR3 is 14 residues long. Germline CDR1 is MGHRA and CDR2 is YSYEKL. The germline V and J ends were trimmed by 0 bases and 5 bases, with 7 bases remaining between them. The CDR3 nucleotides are TGCGCCAGCAGCCAAGATTGGGTAAATGAAAAACTGTTTTTT. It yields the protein CASSQDWVNEKLFF.

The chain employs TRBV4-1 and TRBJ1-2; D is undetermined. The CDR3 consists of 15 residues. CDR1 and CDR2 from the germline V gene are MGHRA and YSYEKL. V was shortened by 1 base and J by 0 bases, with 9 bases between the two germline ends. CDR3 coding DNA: TGCGCCAGCAGCCAAGTTGAAGATCCTAACTATGGCTACACCTTC. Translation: CASSQVEDPNYGYTF.

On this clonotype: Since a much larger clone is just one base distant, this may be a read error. CDR3 protein: CASSPLAGYNEQFF. The CDR3 nucleotides read TGTGCCAGCAGTCCCCTAGCGGGATACAATGAGCAGTTCTTC. The gene calls are TRBV12-3 or TRBV12-4 and TRBJ2-1, with 9 nucleotides matching TRBD2. This CDR3 region has 14 residues. V gave up 5 bases and J gave up 4 bases; unmatched junction bases: 3.

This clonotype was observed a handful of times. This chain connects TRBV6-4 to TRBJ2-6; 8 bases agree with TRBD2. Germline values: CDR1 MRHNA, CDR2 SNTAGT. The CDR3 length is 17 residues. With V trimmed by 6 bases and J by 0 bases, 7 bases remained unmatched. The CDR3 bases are TGTGCCAGCAGCCCGGGACTAGTTCCCTCTGGGGCCAACGTCCTGACTTTC. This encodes CASSPGLVPSGANVLTF.

CDR3 nucleotide sequence: TGCGCCAGCAGCCCCGATCCTAGCGGGGACTCCTACGAGCAGTACTTC. Residues: CASSPDPSGDSYEQYF. This chain connects TRBV4-3 to TRBJ2-7; 9 bases are shared with TRBD2. The germline CDR1 and CDR2 sequences are LGHNA and YSLEER. Trimming cost V 4 bases and J 0 bases; bases outside gene matches: 7. The CDR3 extends over 16 amino acids.

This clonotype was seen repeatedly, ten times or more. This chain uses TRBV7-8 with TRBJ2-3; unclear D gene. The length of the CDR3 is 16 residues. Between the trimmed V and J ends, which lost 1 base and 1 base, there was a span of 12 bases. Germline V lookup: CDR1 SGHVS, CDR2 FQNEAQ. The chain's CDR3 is CASSLVALEGTDTQYF. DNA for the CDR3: TGTGCCAGCAGCTTAGTGGCACTTGAGGGCACAGATACGCAGTATTTT.

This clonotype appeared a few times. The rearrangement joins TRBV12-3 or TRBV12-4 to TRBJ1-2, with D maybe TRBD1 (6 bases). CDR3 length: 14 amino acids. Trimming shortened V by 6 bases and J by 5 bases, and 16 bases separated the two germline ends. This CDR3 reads CASSQARTVYGYTF. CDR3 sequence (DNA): TGTGCCAGCAGCCAAGCCAGGACAGTTTATGGCTACACCTTC.

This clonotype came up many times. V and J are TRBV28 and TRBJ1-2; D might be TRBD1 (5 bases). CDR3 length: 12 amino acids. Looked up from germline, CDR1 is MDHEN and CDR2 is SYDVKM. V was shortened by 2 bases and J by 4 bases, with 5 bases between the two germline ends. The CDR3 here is CASSLQGYGYTF. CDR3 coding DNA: TGTGCCAGCAGTTTACAGGGCTATGGCTACACCTTC.

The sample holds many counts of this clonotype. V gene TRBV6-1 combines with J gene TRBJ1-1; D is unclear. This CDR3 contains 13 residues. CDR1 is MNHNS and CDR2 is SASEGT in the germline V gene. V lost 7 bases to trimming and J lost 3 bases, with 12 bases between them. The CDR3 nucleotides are TGTGCCAGCACCCAAATAATGGACACTGAAGCTTTCTTT. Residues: CASTQIMDTEAFF.

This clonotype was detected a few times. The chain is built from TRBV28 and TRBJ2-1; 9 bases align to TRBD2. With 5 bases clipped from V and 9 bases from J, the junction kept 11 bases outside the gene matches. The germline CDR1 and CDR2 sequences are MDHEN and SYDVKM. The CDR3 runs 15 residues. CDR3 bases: TGTGCCAGCAGTCCAGGTGGGACTAGCAATGGTGAGCAGTTCTTC. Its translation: CASSPGGTSNGEQFF.

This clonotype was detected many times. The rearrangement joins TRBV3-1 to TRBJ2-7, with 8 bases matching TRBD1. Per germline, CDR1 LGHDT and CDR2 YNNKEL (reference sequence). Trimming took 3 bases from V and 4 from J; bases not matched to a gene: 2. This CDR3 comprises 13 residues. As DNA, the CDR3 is TGTGCCAGCAGCCACGACAGGGGATACGAGCAGTACTTC. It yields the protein CASSHDRGYEQYF.

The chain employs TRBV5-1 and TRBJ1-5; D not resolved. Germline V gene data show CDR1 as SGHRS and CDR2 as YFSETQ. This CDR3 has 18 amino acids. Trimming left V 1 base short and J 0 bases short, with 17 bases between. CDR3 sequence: CASSLRPRGGDSNQPQHF. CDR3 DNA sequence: TGCGCCAGCAGCTTGCGCCCTCGGGGTGGGGATAGCAATCAGCCCCAGCATTTT. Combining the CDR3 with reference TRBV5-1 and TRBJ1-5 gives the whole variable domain KAGVTQTPRYLIKTRGQQVTLSCSPISGHRSVSWYQQTPGQGLQFLFEYFSETQRNKGNFPGRFSGRQFSNSRSEMNVSTLELGDSALYLCASSLRPRGGDSNQPQHFGDGTRLSIL.

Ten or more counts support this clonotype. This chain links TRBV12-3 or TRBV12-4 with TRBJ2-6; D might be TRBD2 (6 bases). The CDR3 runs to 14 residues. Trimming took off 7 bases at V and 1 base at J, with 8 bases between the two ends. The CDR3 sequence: CASILASGANVLTF. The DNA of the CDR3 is TGTGCCAGCATCCTAGCGTCTGGGGCCAACGTCCTGACTTTC.